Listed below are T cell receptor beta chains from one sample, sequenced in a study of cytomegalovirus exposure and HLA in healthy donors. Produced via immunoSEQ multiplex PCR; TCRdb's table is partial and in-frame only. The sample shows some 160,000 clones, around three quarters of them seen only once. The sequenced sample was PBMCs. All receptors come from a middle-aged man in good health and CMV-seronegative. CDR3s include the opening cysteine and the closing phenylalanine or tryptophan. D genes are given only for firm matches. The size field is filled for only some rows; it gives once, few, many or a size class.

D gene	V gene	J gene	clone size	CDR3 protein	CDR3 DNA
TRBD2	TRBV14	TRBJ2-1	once	CASSVAGLADYNEQFF	TGTGCCAGCAGTGTCGCGGGACTAGCAGACTACAATGAGCAGTTCTTC
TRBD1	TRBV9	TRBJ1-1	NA	CASTDRGAFF	TGTGCCAGCACCGACAGGGGGGCTTTCTTT
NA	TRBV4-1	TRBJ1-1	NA	CASSQDVDRSNTEAFF	TGCGCCAGCAGCCAAGATGTTGACAGATCGAACACTGAAGCTTTCTTT
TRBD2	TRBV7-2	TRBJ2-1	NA	CASSSPGTSGRATYNEQFF	TGTGCCAGCAGCTCTCCGGGGACTAGCGGGAGGGCCACCTACAATGAGCAGTTCTTC
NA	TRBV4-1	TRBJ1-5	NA	CASSQISLGGNQPQHF	TGCGCCAGCAGCCAGATATCCCTCGGGGGCAATCAGCCCCAGCATTTT
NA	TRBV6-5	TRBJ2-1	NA	CASGKGLHSYNEQFF	TGTGCCAGCGGTAAGGGACTCCACTCCTACAATGAGCAGTTCTTC
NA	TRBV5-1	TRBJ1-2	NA	CASSLPQGTDANYGYTF	TGCGCCAGCAGCTTGCCACAGGGAACCGACGCTAACTATGGCTACACCTTC
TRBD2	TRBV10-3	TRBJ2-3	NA	CAIKRTSGITDTQYF	TGTGCCATCAAGCGGACTAGCGGGATCACAGATACGCAGTATTTT
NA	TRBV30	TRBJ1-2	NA	CASERGGYTF	TGTGCTTCTGAAAGGGGCGGCTACACCTTC
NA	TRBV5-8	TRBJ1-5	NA	CASRSRDTLNQPQHF	TGTGCCAGCAGGTCCCGGGACACCCTAAATCAGCCCCAGCATTTT
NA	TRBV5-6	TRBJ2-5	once	CASSFKGRQETQYF	TGTGCCAGCAGCTTCAAGGGGAGGCAAGAGACCCAGTACTTC
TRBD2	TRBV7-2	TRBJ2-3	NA	CASSFTSGGAADTQYF	TGTGCCAGCAGCTTTACTAGCGGGGGGGCCGCAGATACGCAGTATTTT
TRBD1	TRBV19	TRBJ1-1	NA	CASSINRGQTEAFF	TGTGCCAGTAGTATCAACAGGGGGCAAACTGAAGCTTTCTTT
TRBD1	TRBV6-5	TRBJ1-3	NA	CASSPGQGDRNTIYF	TGTGCCAGCAGTCCGGGACAGGGAGATAGAAACACCATATATTTT
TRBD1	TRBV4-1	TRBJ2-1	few	CASSQDTGVDEQFF	TGCGCCAGCAGCCAGGATACAGGGGTCGACGAGCAGTTCTTC
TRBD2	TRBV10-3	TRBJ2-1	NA	CACRDYNYNEQFF	TGTGCCTGCCGGGACTACAACTACAATGAGCAGTTCTTC
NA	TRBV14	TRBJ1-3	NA	CASSQGDKGGNTIYF	TGTGCCAGCAGCCAAGGAGACAAAGGTGGAAACACCATATATTTT
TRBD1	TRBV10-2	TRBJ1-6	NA	CASSERQGNSPLHF	TGCGCCAGCAGCGAGAGACAGGGTAATTCACCCCTCCACTTT
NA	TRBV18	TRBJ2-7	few	CASSPPGGRGEQYF	TGTGCCAGCTCACCACCGGGGGGGCGCGGCGAGCAGTACTTC
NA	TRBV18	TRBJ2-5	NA	CASSGFVPPARETQYF	TGTGCCAGCTCAGGTTTCGTTCCCCCCGCTAGGGAGACCCAGTACTTC
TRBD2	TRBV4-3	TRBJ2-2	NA	CASSLGLAETSELFF	TGCGCCAGCAGCCTAGGACTAGCGGAGACCAGTGAGCTGTTTTTT
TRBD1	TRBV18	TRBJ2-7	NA	CASSSTGTAYEQYF	TGTGCCAGCTCTTCCACCGGGACAGCCTACGAGCAGTACTTC
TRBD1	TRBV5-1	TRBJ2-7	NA	CASSSHQTGVAYEQYF	TGCGCCAGCAGCTCACATCAAACAGGGGTCGCCTACGAGCAGTACTTC
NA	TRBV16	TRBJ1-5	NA	CASSQMRDQPQHF	TGTGCCAGCAGCCAAATGAGGGATCAGCCCCAGCATTTT
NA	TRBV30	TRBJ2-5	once	CAWSVGGRAAETQYF	TGTGCCTGGAGTGTAGGGGGTAGAGCGGCGGAGACCCAGTACTTC
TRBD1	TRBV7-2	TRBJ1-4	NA	CASSSGTDRPNEKLFF	TGTGCCAGCAGCTCCGGGACAGATCGCCCAAATGAAAAACTGTTTTTT
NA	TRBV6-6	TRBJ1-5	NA	CASGGIAEDSNQPQHF	TGTGCCAGCGGTGGGATAGCGGAAGATAGCAATCAGCCCCAGCATTTT
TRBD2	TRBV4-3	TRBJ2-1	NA	CASSQSAGDGAYNEQFF	TGCGCCAGCAGCCAATCAGCGGGGGACGGTGCCTACAATGAGCAGTTCTTC
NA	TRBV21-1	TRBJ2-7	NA	CASSKVEEGTYEQYF	TGTGCCAGCAGCAAAGTCGAGGAGGGAACCTACGAGCAGTACTTC
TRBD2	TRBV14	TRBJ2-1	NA	CASSQEWASGKNEQFF	TGTGCCAGCAGCCAAGAATGGGCTAGCGGCAAGAATGAGCAGTTCTTC
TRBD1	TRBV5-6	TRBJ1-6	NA	CASSLGLGTGASPLHF	TGTGCCAGCAGCTTGGGTTTGGGGACAGGGGCTTCACCCCTCCACTTT
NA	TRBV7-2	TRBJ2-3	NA	CASSGGTNQKQYF	TGTGCCAGCAGCGGAGGGACCAACCAAAAGCAGTATTTT
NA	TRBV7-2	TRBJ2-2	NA	CASSGDYLNTGELFF	TGTGCCAGCAGCGGAGACTACCTAAACACCGGGGAGCTGTTTTTT
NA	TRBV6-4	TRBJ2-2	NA	CASRAENTGELFF	TGTGCCAGCAGGGCAGAGAACACCGGGGAGCTGTTTTTT
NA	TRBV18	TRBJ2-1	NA	CASSPGLVSNEQFF	TGTGCCAGCTCACCGGGTCTAGTGAGCAATGAGCAGTTCTTC
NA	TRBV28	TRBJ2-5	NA	CASRSIAPTQYF	TGTGCCAGCAGATCTATCGCCCCGACCCAGTACTTC
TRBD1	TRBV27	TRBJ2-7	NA	CASSKDRGYEQYF	TGTGCCAGCAGCAAGGACAGGGGCTACGAGCAGTACTTC
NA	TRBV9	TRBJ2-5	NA	CASSVDPTPSTQYF	TGTGCCAGCAGCGTAGACCCTACCCCCTCAACCCAGTACTTC
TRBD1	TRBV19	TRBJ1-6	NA	CASRRSGDRVTSPLHF	TGTGCCAGTAGAAGATCCGGGGACAGGGTAACTTCACCCCTCCACTTT
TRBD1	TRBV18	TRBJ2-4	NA	CASSPPGTGAKNIQYF	TGTGCCAGCTCACCCCCCGGGACAGGGGCCAAAAACATTCAGTACTTC
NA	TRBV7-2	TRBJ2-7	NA	CASSPGKLYEQYF	TGTGCCAGCAGCCCCGGGAAGCTCTACGAGCAGTACTTC
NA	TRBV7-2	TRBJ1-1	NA	CASSFGGYVLMTEAFF	TGTGCCAGCAGCTTTGGGGGGTACGTCTTAATGACTGAAGCTTTCTTT
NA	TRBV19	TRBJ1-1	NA	CASGLVRGNTEAFF	TGTGCCAGTGGGTTGGTCAGGGGGAACACTGAAGCTTTCTTT
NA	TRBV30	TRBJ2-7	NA	CAWSAEKYEQYF	TGTGCCTGGAGTGCTGAGAAATACGAGCAGTACTTC
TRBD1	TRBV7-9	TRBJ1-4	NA	CASSLVPGQGALFF	TGTGCCAGCAGCTTAGTCCCGGGACAGGGGGCATTGTTTTTT
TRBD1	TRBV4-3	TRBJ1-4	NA	CASSQDRTGVNEKLFF	TGCGCCAGCAGCCAAGATAGGACAGGGGTTAATGAAAAACTGTTTTTT
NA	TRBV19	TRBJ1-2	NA	CASSIRGRVGGYTF	TGTGCCAGTAGTATAAGGGGCAGGGTGGGCGGCTACACCTTC
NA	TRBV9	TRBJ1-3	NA	CASSVQGTSGNTIYF	TGTGCCAGCAGCGTTCAGGGGACCTCTGGAAACACCATATATTTT
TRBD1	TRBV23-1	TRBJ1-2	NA	CASRTPGQAGGYTF	TGCGCCAGCAGAACCCCGGGACAGGCTGGTGGCTACACCTTC
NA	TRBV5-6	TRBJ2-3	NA	CASSLRRVNTQYF	TGTGCCAGCAGCTTGCGGAGGGTTAATACGCAGTATTTT
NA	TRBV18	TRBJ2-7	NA	CASSLSSATGWEQYF	TGTGCCAGCTCACTCAGCAGTGCAACAGGGTGGGAGCAGTACTTC
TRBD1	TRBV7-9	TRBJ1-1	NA	CASSFGQGETEAFF	TGTGCCAGCAGCTTCGGACAGGGGGAGACTGAAGCTTTCTTT
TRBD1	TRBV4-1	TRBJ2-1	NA	CASSPGRDSTYNEQFF	TGCGCCAGCAGTCCCGGCCGGGACAGCACCTACAATGAGCAGTTCTTC
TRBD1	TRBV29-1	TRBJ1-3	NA	CSGLFNGQGSGNTIYF	TGCAGCGGACTATTTAACGGACAGGGCTCTGGAAACACCATATATTTT
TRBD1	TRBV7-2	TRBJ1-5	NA	CASSHRDREGNQPQHF	TGTGCCAGCAGCCACCGGGACAGGGAAGGCAATCAGCCCCAGCATTTT
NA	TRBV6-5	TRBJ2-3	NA	CASRAGEADTDTQYF	TGTGCCAGCAGGGCCGGGGAGGCTGACACAGATACGCAGTATTTT
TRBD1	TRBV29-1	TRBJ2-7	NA	CSVSRDRTPYEQYF	TGCAGCGTTTCCCGGGACAGAACCCCCTACGAGCAGTACTTC
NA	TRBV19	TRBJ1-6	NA	CASSISGNSPLHF	TGTGCCAGTAGTATATCGGGGAATTCACCCCTCCACTTT
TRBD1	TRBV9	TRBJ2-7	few	CASSALTGGFGDEQYF	TGTGCCAGCAGCGCCCTGACAGGGGGCTTTGGCGACGAGCAGTACTTC